The clone carrying this TCR beta chain has a count of ten or more. The antigen is undetermined. The CDR3 loop spans 15 amino acids. Deletions cut 4 bases from V and 5 bases from J, with 17 bases between. Germline assignment: CDR1 SGHTA and CDR2 FQGNSA. The data stem from a study of CD8 T cells in ankylosing spondylitis. Construction of TCR beta libraries was performed using quantitative 5'-RACE with molecular barcodes. MiXCR, run by TCRdb on the 5' RACE reads, gives a single entry per CDR3 protein. The sample records 130,000 or so distinct CDR3 sequences, roughly 6.6% being singletons. Study-wide results and limits: About 8 highly homologous variants made up a TCR beta motif, and this motif appeared characteristic of ankylosing spondylitis blood.

The source material was blood, either unsorted or a sorted T cell fraction (not recorded which). This chain uses TRBV7-2 with TRBJ2-5, with D unclear. The origin of this receptor is a male donor with ankylosing spondylitis or in good health (not recorded which). The CDR3 DNA reads TGTGCCAGCAGCTACTCGGCTACCATCCGTGAGACCCAGTACTTC. It yields the protein CASSYSATIRETQYF.